This T cell receptor (beta chain) emerged from a study of molecular identifiers for immune sequencing clone quantification. At the level of the study: Replicates partitioned RNA from around 18,000 or 91,000 naive CD8 cells into five parts, sequencing four.

Broader study findings: Clones with over 20 RNA copies captured over 99% of effector molecules but under 1% of naive ones.

Notes on this clonotype: Antigen: not known. One end of the junction is discordant with germline, which a read error may explain.

Listed TCR primers, together with previously described methods, were used for the bulk TCR libraries. TCRdb analysed the PCR reads with MiXCR anew, one entry per CDR3 protein. The sample carries approximately 320,000 distinct CDR3 sequences, about a quarter recorded once. CDR3 length: 18 residues. Germline CDR1 reads MGHRA; CDR2 reads YSYEKL. Input material: naive CD8+ T cells from blood, with Jurkat cell RNA spiked in. The subset: FACS-sorted CD8+CD4-CCR7+CD45RA+ naive T cells. The sequence came from a human donor in good health. Some libraries in this study had Jurkat cell RNA spiked in. The chain joins TRBV4-1 to TRBJ2-7, with 10 bases aligning to TRBD2. CDR3 sequence (DNA): TGCGCCCGCAGCCAAGTCGGAAGGACTAGCGGCAACTCCTACGAGCAGTACTTC. Amino acid sequence: CARSQVGRTSGNSYEQYF.